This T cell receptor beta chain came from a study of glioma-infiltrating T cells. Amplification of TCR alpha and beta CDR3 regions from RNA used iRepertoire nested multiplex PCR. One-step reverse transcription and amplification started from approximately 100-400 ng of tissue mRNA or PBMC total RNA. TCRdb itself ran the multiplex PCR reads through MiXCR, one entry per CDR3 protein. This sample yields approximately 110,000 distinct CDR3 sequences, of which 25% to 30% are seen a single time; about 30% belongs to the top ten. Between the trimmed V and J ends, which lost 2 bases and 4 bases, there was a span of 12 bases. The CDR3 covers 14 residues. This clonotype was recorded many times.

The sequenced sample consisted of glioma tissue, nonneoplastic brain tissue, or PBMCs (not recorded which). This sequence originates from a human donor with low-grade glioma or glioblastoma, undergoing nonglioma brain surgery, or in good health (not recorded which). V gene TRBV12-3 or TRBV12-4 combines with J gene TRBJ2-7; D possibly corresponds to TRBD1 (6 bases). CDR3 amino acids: CASSLRRGAYEQYF. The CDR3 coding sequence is TGTGCCAGCAGTTTACGCAGGGGTGCGTACGAGCAGTACTTC.